What follows is one TCR beta chain and its context. What it recognizes is unknown. Generated by immunoSEQ multiplex PCR, the TCRdb table keeps only in-frame clones and is missing some. The data contain about 22,000 clones, around 85% of them seen just once; the ten biggest clones take up approximately 24%. CDR3 length: 16 amino acids. V was clipped by 1 base and J by 5 bases; unmatched bases: 4. CDR1 PRHDT and CDR2 FYEKMQ come from the germline V gene (reference sequence). The sample originates from a study of T cells in localized non-small cell lung cancer. Broader study findings: T cell clonality was highest in uninvolved adjacent lung, above tumor.

The chain combines TRBV13 with TRBJ2-2, with 10 bases that match TRBD1. Sequenced here: PBMCs, sampled before any cancer treatment. This receptor was obtained from a man between 35 and 75 years old with stage II squamous cell lung carcinoma. CDR3 sequence reads: CASSLAGTGETGELFF. DNA for the CDR3: TGTGCCAGCAGCTTAGCAGGGACAGGGGAGACCGGGGAGCTGTTTTTT.